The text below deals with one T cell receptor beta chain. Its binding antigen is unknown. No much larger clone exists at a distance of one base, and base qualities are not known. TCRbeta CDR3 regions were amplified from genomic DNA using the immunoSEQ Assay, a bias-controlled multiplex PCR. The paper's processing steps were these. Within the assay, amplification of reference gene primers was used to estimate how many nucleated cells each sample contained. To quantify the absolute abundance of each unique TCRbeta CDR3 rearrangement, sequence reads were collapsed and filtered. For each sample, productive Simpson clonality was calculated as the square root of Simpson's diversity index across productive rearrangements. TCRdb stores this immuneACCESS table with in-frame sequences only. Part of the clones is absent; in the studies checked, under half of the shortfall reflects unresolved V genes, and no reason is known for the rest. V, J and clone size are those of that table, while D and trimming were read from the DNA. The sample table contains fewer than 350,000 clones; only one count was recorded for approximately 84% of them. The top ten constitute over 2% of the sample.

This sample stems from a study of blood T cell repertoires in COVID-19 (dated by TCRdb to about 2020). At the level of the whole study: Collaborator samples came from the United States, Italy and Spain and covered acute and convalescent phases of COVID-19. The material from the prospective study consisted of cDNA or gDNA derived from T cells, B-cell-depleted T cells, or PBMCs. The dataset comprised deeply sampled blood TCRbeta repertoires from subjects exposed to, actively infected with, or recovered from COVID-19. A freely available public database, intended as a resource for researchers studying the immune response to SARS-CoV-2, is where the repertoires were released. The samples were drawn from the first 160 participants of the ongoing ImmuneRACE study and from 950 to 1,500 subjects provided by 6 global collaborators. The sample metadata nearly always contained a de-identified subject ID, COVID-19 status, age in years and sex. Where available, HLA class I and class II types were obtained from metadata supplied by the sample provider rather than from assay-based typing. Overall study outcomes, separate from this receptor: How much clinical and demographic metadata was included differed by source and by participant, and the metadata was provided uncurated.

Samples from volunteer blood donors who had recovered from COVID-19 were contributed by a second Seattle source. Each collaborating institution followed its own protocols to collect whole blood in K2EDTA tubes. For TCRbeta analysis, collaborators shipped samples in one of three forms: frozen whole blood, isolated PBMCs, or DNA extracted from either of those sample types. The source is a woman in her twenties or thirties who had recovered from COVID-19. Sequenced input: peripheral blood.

The nucleotide sequence is TGTGCCAGCAGCTTTGATGGCCGACTAGCGGGAGGAAGGGGGGAGCTGTTTTTT. Its protein product is CASSFDGRLAGGRGELFF. The V and J genes are TRBV7-2 and TRBJ2-2, with TRBD2 identical over 13 junction bases. The CDR3, cysteine through phenylalanine, is 18 amino acids long. Only the CDR3 portion is preserved as DNA: 54 bases, with reading frame beginning at the first base. CDR1 and CDR2 are read off the germline V gene as SGHTA and FQGNSA. Clipping removes 3 bases from V and 8 bases from J, with 12 as the unmatched junction base count.